This record looks at one T cell receptor (beta chain) sequence and its context. Antigen specificity is unknown. Specified treatment: approximately 11-day PBMC culture with coronavirus spike peptide pools or control peptides (ViraFEST assay). These data are taken from a study of vaccination and CD4 T cells after COVID-19. Study outcomes and limitations: In convalescent patients, a median about 89% of reactive clones appeared only post-vaccination.

The germline V and J ends were trimmed by 0 bases and 3 bases, with 6 bases remaining between them. The CDR3 has 13 amino acids. Germline CDR1 and CDR2: SGHRS and YFSETQ. The Oncomine TCR Beta short-read assay was what sequenced the DNA obtained from cultured CD4+ T cells. From CD4+ T cells that had been cultured, genomic DNA was extracted. TCRdb independently ran MiXCR on the PCR reads; one entry per CDR3 protein. The table includes roughly 15,000 distinct CDR3 sequences, 28% detected once. This TCR was sampled from a human donor with COVID-19. The rearrangement links TRBV5-1 to TRBJ1-2; no firm D call. Sequencing input: cultured CD4+ T cells from blood. The CDR3 here is CASSLGQDYGYTF. In DNA, the CDR3 is TGCGCCAGCAGCTTGGGGCAGGACTATGGCTACACCTTC. Using reference TRBV5-1 and TRBJ1-2 for the parts outside the CDR3, the full variable domain is KAGVTQTPRYLIKTRGQQVTLSCSPISGHRSVSWYQQTPGQGLQFLFEYFSETQRNKGNFPGRFSGRQFSNSRSEMNVSTLELGDSALYLCASSLGQDYGYTFGSGTRLTVV.